This paragraph reports one TCR beta chain. Generated by immunoSEQ multiplex PCR, the TCRdb table keeps only in-frame clones and is missing some. The sample carries approximately 210,000 clones, 94% recorded once. The sample is drawn from a study of T cell responses to AZD1222 COVID-19 vaccine. The ends lost 6 bases at V and 5 bases at J; junction bases unmatched: 4. The CDR3 runs 14 residues. In germline, CDR1 is MNHEY, CDR2 SMNVEV (reference sequence). The V and J genes are TRBV27 and TRBJ2-5, with 12 bases lining up with TRBD2. Sequenced here: peripheral blood, sampled 28 days after the second dose of the MenACWY control vaccine. This sequence originates from an adult who received the MenACWY meningococcal vaccine as a control. The CDR3 spells CASRRLAGVETQYF. Written as DNA, the CDR3 is TGTGCCAGCAGGCGACTAGCGGGAGTCGAGACCCAGTACTTC.